This TCR beta chain was recovered during a study of CD8+ T cells in alopecia areata. Study-level results: There were many expanded lesional clones persisting in scalp and blood during tofacitinib.

Sequencing relied on a cDNA template that was reverse transcribed from extracted RNA. Assay used: immunoSEQ multiplex PCR; TCRdb lists only in-frame clones, some missing. In the table there are under 250,000 clones, around 57% of which are singletons. Treatment reported: oral pan-JAK inhibitor, 5-10 mg twice daily. It was from PBMCs that CD4+ and CD8+ T cells were sorted. The V end was cut by 6 bases, the J end by 8 bases, with 7 bases between. The CDR3 has 9 amino acids. Germline assignment: CDR1 DFQATT and CDR2 SNEGSKA (reference sequence). A remark on this clone: Its antigen is currently unknown.

The sequencing used CD4+ T cells sorted from blood, collected at week 4, from a patient treated with tofacitinib. The origin of this receptor is a human donor with alopecia areata. This rearrangement joins TRBV20-1 to TRBJ1-2; D not certain. DNA for the CDR3: TGCAGTGCCGGGTGGGGCTACACCTTC. Residues: CSAGWGYTF.